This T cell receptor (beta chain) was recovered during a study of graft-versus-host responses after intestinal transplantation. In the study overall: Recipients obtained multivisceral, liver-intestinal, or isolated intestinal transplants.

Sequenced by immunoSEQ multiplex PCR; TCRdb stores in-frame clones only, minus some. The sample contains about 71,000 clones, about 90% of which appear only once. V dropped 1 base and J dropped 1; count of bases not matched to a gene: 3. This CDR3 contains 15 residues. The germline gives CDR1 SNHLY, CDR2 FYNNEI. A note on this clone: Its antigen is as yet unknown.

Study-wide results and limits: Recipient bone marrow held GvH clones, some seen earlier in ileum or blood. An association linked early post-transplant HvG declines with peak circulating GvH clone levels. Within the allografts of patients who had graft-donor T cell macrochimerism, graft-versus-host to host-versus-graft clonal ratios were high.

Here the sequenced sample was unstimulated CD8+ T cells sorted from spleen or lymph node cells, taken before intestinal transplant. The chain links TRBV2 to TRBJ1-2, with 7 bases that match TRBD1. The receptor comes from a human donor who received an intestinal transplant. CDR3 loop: CASSEGQGLNYGYTF. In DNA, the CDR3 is TGTGCCAGCAGTGAAGGACAGGGCCTTAACTATGGCTACACCTTC.